This paragraph covers one TCR beta chain sequence. This sample stems from a study of CD4+ T cells in melanoma. The protocol was immunoSEQ multiplex PCR, while the TCRdb copy is restricted to in-frame clones and leaves out a portion. The sample carries 4,000 to 5,000 clones, about two thirds recorded once. The CDR3 has 14 residues. CDR1 is SQVTM, CDR2 ANQGSEA, per germline. Trimming pared 1 base from V and 4 bases from J, leaving 13 bases between. The TCR was taken from a human donor with melanoma. The rearrangement joins TRBV29-1 to TRBJ2-5; tentatively, D is TRBD1 or TRBD2 (6 bases each). The material sequenced was cells from a culture (not recorded whether cultured in vitro). CDR3 nucleotide sequence: TGCAGCGTTGAAGGTAGCGGAGGGGGAGAGACCCAGTACTTC. Encoded protein: CSVEGSGGGETQYF. The full variable domain, rest sourced from reference TRBV29-1 and TRBJ2-5, is SAVISQKPSRDICQRGTSLTIQCQVDSQVTMMFWYRQQPGQSLTLIATANQGSEATYESGFVIDKFPISRPNLTFSTLTVSNMSPEDSSIYLCSVEGSGGGETQYFGPGTRLLVL.